The clone carrying this T cell receptor beta chain was found once. The antigen is not known. The data derive from a study of shared clonotypes between healthy human individuals. Germline CDR1 and CDR2: SGHAT and FQNNGV. V lost 10 bases, J lost 3 bases, and 17 bases stayed unmatched. This CDR3 comprises 17 residues. Overall study results and limits: An anticipated effect of sequencing depth on clonotype sharing among donors was recognized.

Assay used: immunoSEQ multiplex PCR; TCRdb lists only in-frame clones, some missing. The table records hundreds of thousands of clones, 79% of them present only once. The chain is built from TRBV11-2 and TRBJ2-7; 11 positions match TRBD2. The source of this sequence is a woman aged 40 to 50 in good health. Some clones in this sample may be carry-over from other donors' samples. Sequenced: PBMCs. CDR3 sequence reads: CATRDSGRASRNYEQYF. The CDR3 nucleotides are TGTGCCACCCGGGATAGCGGGAGGGCCTCCCGAAACTACGAGCAGTACTTC.